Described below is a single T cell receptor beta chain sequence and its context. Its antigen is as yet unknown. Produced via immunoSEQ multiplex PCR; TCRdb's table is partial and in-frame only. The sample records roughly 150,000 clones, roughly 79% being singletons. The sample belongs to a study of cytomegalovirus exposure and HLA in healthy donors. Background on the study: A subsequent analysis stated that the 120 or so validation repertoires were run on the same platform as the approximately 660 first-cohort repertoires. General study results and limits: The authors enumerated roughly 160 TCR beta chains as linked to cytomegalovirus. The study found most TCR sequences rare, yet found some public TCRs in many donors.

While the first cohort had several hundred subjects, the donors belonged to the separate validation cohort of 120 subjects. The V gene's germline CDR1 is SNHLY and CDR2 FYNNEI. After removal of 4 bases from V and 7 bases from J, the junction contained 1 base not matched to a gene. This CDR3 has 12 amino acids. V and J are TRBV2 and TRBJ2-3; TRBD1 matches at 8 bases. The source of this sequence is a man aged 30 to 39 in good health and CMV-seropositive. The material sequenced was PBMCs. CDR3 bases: TGTGCCAGCAGTGGACAGGGGCATACGCAGTATTTT. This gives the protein CASSGQGHTQYF. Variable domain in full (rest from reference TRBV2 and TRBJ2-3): EPEVTQTPSHQVTQMGQEVILRCVPISNHLYFYWYRQILGQKVEFLVSFYNNEISEKSEIFDDQFSVERPDGSNFTLKIRSTKLEDSAMYFCASSGQGHTQYFGPGTRLTVL.